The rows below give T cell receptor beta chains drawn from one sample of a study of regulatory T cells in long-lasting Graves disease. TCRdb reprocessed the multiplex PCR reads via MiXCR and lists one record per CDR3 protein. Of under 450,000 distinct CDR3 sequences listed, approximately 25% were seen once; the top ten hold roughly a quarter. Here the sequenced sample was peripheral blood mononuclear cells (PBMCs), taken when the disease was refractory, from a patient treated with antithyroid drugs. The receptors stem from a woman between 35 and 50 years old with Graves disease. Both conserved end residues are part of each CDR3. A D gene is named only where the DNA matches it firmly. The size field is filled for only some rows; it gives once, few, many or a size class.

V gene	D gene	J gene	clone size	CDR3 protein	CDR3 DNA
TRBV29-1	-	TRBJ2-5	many	CSVERVGSRETQYF	TGCAGCGTTGAACGGGTTGGCAGCCGGGAGACCCAGTACTTC
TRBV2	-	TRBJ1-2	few	CVSSDRAGAGYTF	TGTGTCAGCAGTGATCGGGCGGGGGCTGGCTACACCTTT
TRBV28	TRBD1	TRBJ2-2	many	CASSVLGQGDTGELFF	TGTGCCAGCAGTGTATTAGGACAGGGTGACACCGGGGAGCTGTTTTTT
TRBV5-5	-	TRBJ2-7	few	CASNTRDLEQYF	TGTGCCAGCAACACCCGGGACCTCGAGCAGTACTTC
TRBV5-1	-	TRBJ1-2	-	CASSISTGKSYGYTF	TGCGCCAGCAGCATATCTACAGGGAAAAGCTATGGCTACACCTTC
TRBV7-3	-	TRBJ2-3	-	CASSLRPYWDTITDTQYF	TGTGCCAGCAGCTTAAGGCCCTATTGGGACACTATCACAGATACGCAGTATTTT
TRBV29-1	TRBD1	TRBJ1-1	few	CSVSYRGSNTEAFF	TGCAGCGTTTCATACAGGGGGTCGAACACTGAAGCTTTCTTT
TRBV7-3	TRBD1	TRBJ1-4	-	CASSFDRGERLFF	TGTGCCAGCAGCTTCGACAGGGGTGAAAGACTGTTTTTT
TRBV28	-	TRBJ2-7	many	CASSSLTYEQYF	TGTGCCAGCAGCTCCCTGACTTACGAGCAGTACTTC
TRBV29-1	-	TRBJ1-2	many	CSARIPGGYTF	TGCAGCGCTCGGATTCCGGGCGGCTACACCTTC
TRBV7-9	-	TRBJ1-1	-	CASSVTPIRRGNTEAFF	TGTGCCAGCAGCGTAACTCCGATTCGTAGGGGGAACACTGAAGCTTTCTTT
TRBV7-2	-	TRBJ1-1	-	CASSLTRNTEALF	TGTGCCAGCAGCCTAACCCGTAACACTGAAGCTCTCTTT
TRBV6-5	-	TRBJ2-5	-	CASSYYGGTRPRTQYF	TGTGCCAGCAGTTACTACGGAGGGACCCGTCCTCGAACCCAGTACTTC
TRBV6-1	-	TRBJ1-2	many	CASSPSGLYGYTF	TGTGCCAGCAGCCCAAGCGGGCTCTATGGCTACACCTTC
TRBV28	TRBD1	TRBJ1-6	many	CASSLIVGQYNSPLHF	TGTGCCAGCAGTTTAATCGTGGGACAGTATAATTCACCCCTCCACTTT
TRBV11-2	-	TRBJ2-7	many	CASSPSTDDEQYF	TGTGCCAGCAGCCCGTCGACAGACGACGAGCAGTACTTC
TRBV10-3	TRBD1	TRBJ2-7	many	CAIRDRGPKWEQYF	TGTGCCATCAGAGACAGGGGGCCGAAGTGGGAGCAGTACTTC
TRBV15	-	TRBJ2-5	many	CATSRDFGQETQYF	TGTGCCACCAGCAGAGATTTCGGGCAAGAGACCCAGTACTTC
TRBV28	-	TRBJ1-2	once	CASSVRQDYTF	TGTGCCAGCAGCGTTCGACAGGACTACACCTTC
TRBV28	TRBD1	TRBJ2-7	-	CASSFAGQGFFGEQYF	TGTGCCAGCAGTTTCGCGGGACAGGGATTTTTTGGCGAGCAGTACTTC
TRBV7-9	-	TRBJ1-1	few	CASSLVGVDEAFF	TGTGCCAGCAGCCTTGTCGGGGTCGATGAAGCTTTCTTT
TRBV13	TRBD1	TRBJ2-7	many	CASRQGARYEQYF	TGTGCCAGCAGGCAGGGGGCAAGGTACGAGCAGTACTTC
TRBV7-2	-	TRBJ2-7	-	CASSLVASDHFYEQYF	TGTGCCAGCAGCTTAGTGGCAAGCGATCATTTTTACGAGCAGTACTTC
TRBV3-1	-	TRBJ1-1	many	CASSRGNVNTEAFF	TGTGCCAGCAGCCGTGGAAACGTGAACACTGAAGCTTTCTTT
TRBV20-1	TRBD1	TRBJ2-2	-	CSARKGQGVLTGELFF	TGCAGTGCTAGAAAGGGACAGGGGGTGTTGACCGGGGAGCTGTTTTTT
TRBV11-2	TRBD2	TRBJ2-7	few	CASTLSSGTSPYEQYF	TGTGCCAGCACCCTGTCTAGCGGGACTAGCCCCTACGAGCAGTACTTC
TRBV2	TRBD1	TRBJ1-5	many	CASVPGQGWQPQHF	TGTGCCAGCGTTCCGGGACAGGGTTGGCAGCCCCAGCATTTT
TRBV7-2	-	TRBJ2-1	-	CASSSVADNEQFF	TGTGCCAGCAGCTCCGTAGCGGACAATGAGCAGTTCTTC
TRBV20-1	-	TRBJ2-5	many	CSASDTQETQYF	TGCAGTGCTTCGGACACGCAAGAGACCCAGTACTTC
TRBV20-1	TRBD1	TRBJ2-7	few	CSAVPGTGSYEQYF	TGCAGTGCTGTCCCCGGGACAGGCTCCTACGAGCAGTACTTC
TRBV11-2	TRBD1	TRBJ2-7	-	CASSSLRDRGKMGYEQYF	TGTGCCAGCAGCTCCCTTCGGGACAGGGGAAAAATGGGTTACGAGCAGTACTTC
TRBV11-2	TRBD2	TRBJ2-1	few	CASSFLVAGKGNEQFF	TGTGCCAGCAGCTTCTTAGTAGCGGGAAAGGGGAATGAGCAGTTCTTC
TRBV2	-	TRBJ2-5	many	CASRGGGGGVETQYF	TGTGCCAGCAGGGGTGGCGGTGGGGGAGTAGAGACCCAGTACTTC
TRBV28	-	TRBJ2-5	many	CASSPGTQETQYF	TGTGCCAGCAGTCCCGGGACCCAAGAGACCCAGTACTTC
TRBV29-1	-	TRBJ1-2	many	CSVEWLGGYTF	TGCAGCGTTGAATGGCTCGGTGGCTACACCTTC
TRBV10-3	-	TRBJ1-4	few	CAISLGVATNEKLFF	TGTGCCATCAGTCTCGGGGTAGCAACTAATGAAAAACTGTTTTTT
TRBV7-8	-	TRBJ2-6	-	CASSLELRFSGANVLTF	TGTGCCAGCAGCTTAGAGCTGAGGTTCTCTGGGGCCAACGTCCTGACTTTC
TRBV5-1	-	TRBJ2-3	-	CASSLAKAHRGLDTQYF	TGCGCCAGCAGCTTGGCCAAGGCACACCGAGGATTAGATACGCAGTATTTT
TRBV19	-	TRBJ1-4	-	CASRGTTGKLFF	TGTGCCAGTAGGGGGACAACGGGAAAACTGTTTTTT
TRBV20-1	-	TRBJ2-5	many	CSADPGKQETQYF	TGCAGTGCTGACCCAGGGAAACAAGAGACCCAGTACTTC
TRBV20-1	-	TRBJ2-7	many	CSASRAVYEQYF	TGCAGTGCTAGTCGGGCAGTTTACGAGCAGTACTTC
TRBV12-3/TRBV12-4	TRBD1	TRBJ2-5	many	CASTTPDRGGQETQYF	TGTGCCAGCACTACGCCGGACAGGGGGGGCCAAGAGACCCAGTACTTC